The 31 T cell receptor beta chains given below trace back to one sample, sequenced in a study of response to subunit inactivated influenza vaccine (dated by TCRdb to the late 2010s). The library was made by RT-PCR. Sequencing instrument: Illumina HiSeq 2500. TCRdb trimmed the raw reads at Q25, called clones with MiXCR and kept productive beta chains. Identical CDR3 protein sequences are pooled into one entry, listed with their most common genes and DNA. Present in this sample are 300,000 to 350,000 distinct CDR3 sequences, 22% of which were seen just once. About 9.3% of the sample goes to the ten largest clones. This specimen consisted of PBMCs from blood, obtained about 20 months after vaccination. The source of these receptors is a man aged 50-75 years who received an inactivated influenza vaccine. Donor details come from another sample of the same person, matched by shared clones.

The V call is TRBV12-3 or TRBV12-4, the J call TRBJ2-1, with D perhaps matching TRBD1 (6 bases). CDR3 length: 12 residues. V gave up 5 bases and J gave up 7 bases, with 9 bases separating them. This CDR3 is CASSQQGNEQFF. CDR3 DNA: TGTGCCAGCAGTCAGCAGGGGAATGAGCAGTTCTTC.

The genes are TRBV28 and TRBJ2-1; D is undetermined. V lost 5 bases and J lost 9, with 8 bases in between. The CDR3 contains 11 residues. Germline V gives CDR1 MDHEN, CDR2 SYDVKM. CDR3 nucleotide sequence: TGTGCCAGCAGTCCATACGTTGAGCAGTTCTTC. Protein product: CASSPYVEQFF.

The chain carries TRBV5-1 and TRBJ1-1, with TRBD1 identical over 8 bases. The ends lost 6 bases at V and 1 base at J; junction bases unmatched: 8. Germline CDR1 SGHRS, CDR2 YFSETQ. This CDR3 contains 15 residues. The CDR3 bases are TGCGCCAGCAAAAATACCGGGACAGGGAACACTGAAGCTTTCTTT. Its protein product is CASKNTGTGNTEAFF.

This clonotype was seen only a few times. The chain recombines TRBV10-3 with TRBJ2-7; D is undetermined. CDR1 is ENHRY, CDR2 SYGVKD, per germline. Trimming stripped 0 bases from V and 7 bases from J, with 13 bases between. The length of the CDR3 is 14 residues. The CDR3, as DNA: TGTGCCATCAGTGAGTCAAACTCGGTGGCTGAGCAGTACTTC. It is translated as CAISESNSVAEQYF.

The CDR3 loop is CASSTGQARTDTQYF. CDR3 DNA: TGTGCCAGCAGCACGGGACAGGCCCGCACAGATACGCAGTATTTT. This chain joins TRBV5-4 and TRBJ2-3; 8 bases agree with TRBD1. Germline V gene sequence: CDR1 SGHNT, CDR2 YYREEE (reference sequence). The CDR3 length is 15 residues. Trimming cost V 4 bases and J 1 base; bases outside gene matches: 5.

This clonotype was recorded a few times. The J gene is TRBJ1-1, the V gene TRBV14; TRBD1 is a possible D gene (6 bases). The CDR3 loop spans 13 amino acids. Trimming removed 3 bases from V and 3 bases from J, with 8 bases in between. In germline, CDR1 is SGHDN, CDR2 FVKESK. DNA for the CDR3: TGTGCCAGCAGCCACGGGGGGCACACTGAAGCTTTCTTT. It encodes CASSHGGHTEAFF.

This chain connects TRBV5-4 to TRBJ1-6; 10 bases match TRBD1. The ends lost 4 bases at V and 6 bases at J; junction bases unmatched: 7. Germline V gene data show CDR1 as SGHNT and CDR2 as YYREEE (reference sequence). The CDR3 is 16 residues long. The CDR3 loop is CASSTGTGALNSPLHF. The CDR3 DNA reads TGTGCCAGCAGCACTGGGACAGGGGCTCTTAATTCACCCCTCCACTTT.

This clonotype was observed a few times. J is TRBJ2-3 and V is TRBV6-4; 9 bases are a match to TRBD2. The germline V gene encodes CDR1 MRHNA and CDR2 SNTAGT. CDR3 size: 13 residues. V dropped 3 bases and J dropped 8; count of bases not matched to a gene: 3. This chain's CDR3 is CASSEIAGATQYF. For the CDR3, the DNA is TGTGCCAGCAGTGAGATAGCGGGGGCTACGCAGTATTTT.

This clonotype was counted a few times. This chain links TRBV12-3 or TRBV12-4 with TRBJ2-3; D might be TRBD2 (6 bases). CDR3 length: 15 amino acids. V was pared by 5 bases and J by 2 bases, with 14 bases between. The CDR3 is CASSLGGIYTDTQYF. CDR3 in DNA: TGTGCCAGCAGTCTGGGGGGAATATACACAGATACGCAGTATTTT.

The V call is TRBV29-1, the J call TRBJ1-5; D is perhaps TRBD1 (5 bases). CDR3 length: 13 amino acids. From germline, CDR1 is SQVTM and CDR2 ANQGSEA. Trimming pared 4 bases from V and 5 bases from J, leaving 12 bases between. CDR3 sequence reads: CSVVGVDDQPQHF. For the CDR3, the DNA is TGCAGCGTTGTAGGGGTCGACGATCAGCCCCAGCATTTT.

The chain combines TRBV29-1 with TRBJ1-3, with D possibly being TRBD1 (5 bases). Trimming pared 2 bases from V and 4 bases from J, leaving 6 bases between. Germline assignment: CDR1 SQVTM and CDR2 ANQGSEA. This CDR3 region has 12 residues. The CDR3 DNA follows: TGCAGCGTTGAAACAGGCGGAAACACCATATATTTT. Its translation: CSVETGGNTIYF.

The rearrangement links TRBV6-1 to TRBJ1-5; 10 positions agree with TRBD1. CDR1 is MNHNS, CDR2 SASEGT, per germline. V was pared by 6 bases and J by 7 bases, with 9 bases of the junction left unmatched. The CDR3 spans 15 residues. The CDR3 bases are TGTGCCAGCAGCCCCGACAGGGGGCGTGGGCAGCCCCAGCATTTT. It codes for CASSPDRGRGQPQHF.

The genes are TRBV3-1 and TRBJ2-1, with 7 bases lining up with TRBD2. Germline assignment: CDR1 LGHDT and CDR2 YNNKEL (reference sequence). CDR3 length equals 15 residues. V lost 7 bases to trimming and J lost 1 base; unmatched junction nucleotides: 7. The CDR3 DNA reads as TGTGCCAGCACTACTACTAGCGCTTCCTACAATGAGCAGTTCTTC. Translation gives CASTTTSASYNEQFF.

This clonotype was counted ten times or more. The V and J genes are TRBV12-3 or TRBV12-4 and TRBJ2-3; 10 positions agree with TRBD1. V shed 6 bases, J shed 3 bases, and the junction held 6 bases outside the gene matches. This CDR3 spans 15 amino acids. The DNA of the CDR3 is TGTGCCAGCAGCCCGGACAGGGGGATGACAGATACGCAGTATTTT. Its protein product is CASSPDRGMTDTQYF.

This clonotype was detected a few times. The V gene is TRBV7-9, the J gene TRBJ2-7; tentative D call: TRBD1 (5 bases). V lost 2 bases and J lost 2, with 10 bases in between. Germline CDR1 SEHNR, CDR2 FQNEAQ (reference sequence). The CDR3 is 14 amino acids. This CDR3 reads CASSLTQGTYEQYF. Written as DNA, the CDR3 is TGTGCCAGCAGCTTAACCCAGGGTACCTACGAGCAGTACTTC.

Many counts were recorded for this clonotype. CDR3 bases: TGCAGTGCTGGGGGGGGATCCATGAACACTGAAGCTTTCTTT. Its translation: CSAGGGSMNTEAFF. The chain is built from TRBV20-1 and TRBJ1-1; tentatively, D is TRBD1 (5 bases). V shed 5 bases and J shed 0 bases, with 13 bases lying between them. This CDR3 has 14 amino acids. In germline, CDR1 is DFQATT, CDR2 SNEGSKA (reference sequence).

This clonotype has only a few counts. V gene TRBV6-5 combines with J gene TRBJ1-4; D is uncertain. Germline values: CDR1 MNHEY, CDR2 SVGAGI. V was pared by 0 bases and J by 5 bases, with 10 bases between. The CDR3 extends over 15 amino acids. CDR3 residues: CASSYSRVGNEKLFF. CDR3 DNA: TGTGCCAGCAGTTACTCAAGGGTGGGGAATGAAAAACTGTTTTTT.

The CDR3 is CASSRGTGASPLHF. In nucleotides, the CDR3 is TGTGCCAGCAGTAGAGGGACCGGAGCTTCACCCCTCCACTTT. The rearrangement links TRBV12-3 or TRBV12-4 to TRBJ1-6; a possible D gene is TRBD1 (5 bases). Trimming shortened V by 5 bases and J by 9 bases, and 14 bases separated the two germline ends. There are 14 residues in the CDR3.

The J gene is TRBJ2-7, the V gene TRBV20-1; TRBD2 might be the D (6 bases). The ends were cut back, 0 bases at V and 2 bases at J, with 11 bases in the middle. The CDR3 contains 14 residues. CDR1 and CDR2 (germline): DFQATT, SNEGSKA (reference sequence). The CDR3: CSAREAGPTYEQYF. The CDR3 nucleotides are TGCAGTGCTAGAGAGGCGGGACCTACCTACGAGCAGTACTTC.

There are a few counts of this clonotype. This rearrangement joins TRBV20-1 to TRBJ2-3; the match to TRBD2 covers 11 bases. From germline, CDR1 is DFQATT and CDR2 SNEGSKA (reference sequence). The CDR3 runs to 14 residues. V dropped 6 bases and J dropped 1; count of bases not matched to a gene: 3. The CDR3 DNA follows: TGCAGTGCCAAGACTAGCGGGGGCACAGATACGCAGTATTTT. Its protein product is CSAKTSGGTDTQYF.

In this sample, this clonotype turned up a few times. This chain connects TRBV7-2 to TRBJ2-1, with unresolved D. The CDR3 covers 14 residues. Germline-derived CDR1 and CDR2 are SGHTA and FQGNSA. The V end lost 5 bases, the J end lost 9 bases, and 17 bases lay between the germline ends. The CDR3 nucleotides read TGTGCCAGCAGCCCAGGCCAGCGAACCTCTGAGCAGTTCTTC. Translating gives CASSPGQRTSEQFF.

This sequence joins TRBV7-2 and TRBJ1-2, with D possibly TRBD1 on 5 matching bases. V lost 6 bases and J lost 6, with 17 bases in between. CDR1 SGHTA and CDR2 FQGNSA come from the germline V gene. The CDR3 length is 14 residues. The DNA of the CDR3 is TGTGCCAGCAGTCCCTCCAGGGTGGTGGATGGCTACACCTTC. Translation: CASSPSRVVDGYTF.

This chain uses TRBV6-1 with TRBJ1-1; D not certain. The CDR3 runs 12 residues. Germline CDR1 reads MNHNS; CDR2 reads SASEGT. The V gene lost 2 bases and the J gene lost 7 bases, with 8 bases spanning the gap. DNA for the CDR3: TGTGCCAGCAGTGAAACCCGACGTGAAGCTTTCTTT. This gives the protein CASSETRREAFF.

This clonotype was observed a handful of times. The rearrangement links TRBV4-3 to TRBJ1-1; the D is unclear. This CDR3 comprises 14 residues. Trimming removed 1 base from V and 1 base from J, with 7 bases in between. Germline V gene data show CDR1 as LGHNA and CDR2 as YSLEER. For the CDR3, the DNA is TGCGCCAGCAGCCAAGGGGCAGGGAACACTGAAGCTTTCTTT. It encodes CASSQGAGNTEAFF.

The rearrangement uses TRBV29-1 and TRBJ2-2; 8 nucleotides match TRBD1. This CDR3 is 13 amino acids long. V lost 5 bases and J lost 4; bases outside the gene matches: 3. In germline, CDR1 is SQVTM, CDR2 ANQGSEA. CDR3 residues: CSVTTGGTGELFF. The CDR3 nucleotides are TGCAGCGTTACCACAGGGGGCACCGGGGAGCTGTTTTTT.

This chain links TRBV20-1 with TRBJ2-3, with 13 bases matching TRBD2. Germline V gene sequence: CDR1 DFQATT, CDR2 SNEGSKA (reference sequence). The CDR3 consists of 16 residues. The CDR3: CSTDSGTSGVTDTQYF. The CDR3 DNA follows: TGCAGCACGGACTCGGGGACTAGCGGGGTTACAGATACGCAGTATTTT.

This clonotype appeared many times. The rearrangement joins TRBV5-1 to TRBJ1-2; D perhaps matches TRBD1 (5 bases). V lost 4 bases and J 6 bases, leaving 13 bases between the germline ends. CDR3 length: 13 amino acids. Germline V gives CDR1 SGHRS, CDR2 YFSETQ. The DNA of the CDR3 is TGCGCCAGCAGCGGGTGGACAACCGATGGCTACACCTTC. Protein: CASSGWTTDGYTF.

The V and J genes are TRBV4-3 and TRBJ1-2; D might be TRBD1 (6 bases). The CDR3 runs to 12 residues. From germline, CDR1 is LGHNA and CDR2 YSLEER. Trimming removed 4 bases at V and 10 bases at J, with 13 bases between. CDR3 protein: CASSLLGQSYTF. DNA of the CDR3: TGCGCCAGCAGCCTCCTAGGACAGTCCTACACCTTC.

The genes are TRBV5-6 and TRBJ2-7, with unresolved D. The V and J ends lost 4 bases and 13 bases respectively, with 21 bases between them. Looked up from germline, CDR1 is SGHDT and CDR2 is YYEEEE. The CDR3 sequence is 13 residues long. The CDR3 DNA reads TGTGCCAGCAGCGCCTTCATAGGGAAGAACGAATACTTC. Protein product: CASSAFIGKNEYF. The whole variable domain, filled in from reference TRBV5-6 and TRBJ2-7, reads DAGVTQSPTHLIKTRGQQVTLRCSPKSGHDTVSWYQQALGQGPQFIFQYYEEEERQRGNFPDRFSGHQFPNYSSELNVNALLLGDSALYLCASSAFIGKNEYFGPGTRLTVT.

The chain has TRBV12-3 or TRBV12-4 and TRBJ2-2; D is possibly TRBD1 (6 bases). The CDR3 sequence is 16 residues long. The V end was cut by 3 bases, the J end by 1 base, with 12 bases between. This CDR3 is CASSFRQGMNTGELFF. The CDR3 DNA is TGTGCCAGCAGTTTCCGGCAGGGGATGAACACCGGGGAGCTGTTTTTT.

The J gene is TRBJ2-2, the V gene TRBV5-1; D call uncertain. The CDR3 is 15 amino acids. V gave up 4 bases and J gave up 3 bases, with 13 bases separating them. Germline CDR1 SGHRS, CDR2 YFSETQ. DNA of the CDR3: TGCGCCAGCAGCCTACGCCAGGATTACACCGGGGAGCTGTTTTTT. Encoded protein: CASSLRQDYTGELFF.